The TCR beta chain described here comes from a study of CD8+CD57+ T cells in acquired aplastic anemia. Study background: Recorded DNA amounts for sorted CD4+ and CD8+ cells had an average of roughly 3.4 ug. The average read count for CD4+ cells in healthy donors was 9 million to 14 million. The study's findings and limits: Patients showed no significant difference from controls in CD8+ Simpson's diversity.

J was trimmed by 8 bases and V by 3 bases; bases with no gene match: 9. The CDR3 extends over 15 amino acids. Genomic DNA served as template for TCR beta VDJ and CDR3 profiling. TCRdb analysed the reads with MiXCR anew, one entry per CDR3 protein. The sample lists fewer than 100,000 distinct CDR3 sequences, roughly half occurring once. Turning to this clonotype: Its target is unknown.

The sequencing sample was made of sorted CD4+, CD8+, or CD8+CD57+ T cells (not recorded which) from PBMCs. The TCR was taken from a human donor in good health, serving as a control. The V call is TRBV12-3 or TRBV12-4, the J call TRBJ1-4; 7 bases fit TRBD1. The CDR3: CASSFGIGQEEKLFF. The CDR3 nucleotides are TGTGCCAGCAGTTTTGGGATCGGACAGGAGGAAAAACTGTTTTTT.